What follows are 26 T cell receptor beta chains derived from one specimen sequenced in a study of blood T cell repertoires in COVID-19. Sequencing used immunoSEQ multiplex PCR; TCRdb keeps in-frame clones, though not all of them. The data contain over 200,000 clones, 85% to 90% of them seen just once; the ten biggest clones take up less than 3.5%. Sequencing was performed on peripheral blood. Receptors were obtained from a woman aged 55-75 years with acute or convalescent COVID-19.

V and J are TRBV3-1 (or the pseudogene TRBV3-2) and TRBJ2-3; D perhaps matches TRBD1 (7 bases). Trimming removed 4 bases at V and 5 bases at J, with 19 bases between. This CDR3 spans 16 amino acids. Germline V gene lookup returns CDR1 LGHDT and CDR2 YNNKEL (reference sequence). In nucleotides, the CDR3 is TGTGCCAGCAGCCGATATCGAGGGGGCGGGAAAGATACGCAGTATTTT. It yields the protein CASSRYRGGGKDTQYF.

This clone has a single count. The genes are TRBV7-3 and TRBJ2-1, with D possibly TRBD2 on 6 matching bases. Germline V gives CDR1 SGHTA, CDR2 FQGTGA. The germline V and J ends were trimmed by 5 bases and 10 bases, with 18 bases remaining between them. The CDR3 length is 14 residues. CDR3 loop: CASSKAGSGLEQFF. In DNA form, the CDR3 reads TGTGCCAGCAGCAAAGCCGGAAGCGGGCTGGAGCAGTTCTTC.

This chain joins TRBV6-1 and TRBJ1-2; D call uncertain. Germline V lookup: CDR1 MNHNS, CDR2 SASEGT. With 0 bases removed from V and 5 bases from J, the gap between germline ends came to 7 bases. The CDR3 spans 13 residues. The CDR3 protein is CASSEAASYGYTF. CDR3 in DNA: TGTGCCAGCAGTGAAGCGGCTTCGTATGGCTACACCTTC.

The chain links TRBV10-3 to TRBJ1-1; 7 nucleotides match TRBD1. CDR1 is ENHRY, CDR2 SYGVKD, per germline. The CDR3 length is 17 residues. Trimming cost V 0 bases and J 4 bases; bases outside gene matches: 11. CDR3 in DNA: TGTGCCATCAGTGAGTCAAGAAACAGGGGTGGGGGCACTGAAGCTTTCTTT. It yields the protein CAISESRNRGGGTEAFF.

The chain couples TRBV7-8 to TRBJ2-5, with 9 bases identical to TRBD2. The CDR3 totals 15 residues. Germline loops: CDR1 SGHVS, CDR2 FQNEAQ. V was pared by 1 base and J by 9 bases, with 9 bases of the junction left unmatched. CDR3 sequence reads: CASSLELAGLPAQYF. The CDR3 DNA reads as TGTGCCAGCAGCTTAGAACTAGCGGGCCTCCCGGCCCAGTACTTC.

On this clone: At one end the junction does not follow the germline gene, possibly because of a read error. The chain carries TRBV6-5 and TRBJ1-1; 10 positions match TRBD1. Germline V gene sequence: CDR1 MNHEY, CDR2 SVGAGI. The CDR3 runs 14 residues. Here the CDR3 reads CASRRDRGVTVAFF. In DNA form, the CDR3 reads TGTGCCAGCAGGCGGGACAGGGGTGTCACTGTAGCTTTCTTT.

The genes are TRBV10-2 and TRBJ2-5; 9 bases are a match to TRBD2. V dropped 3 bases and J dropped 10; count of bases not matched to a gene: 12. Per the germline V gene, CDR1 is WSHSY and CDR2 is SAAADI. CDR3 length equals 15 residues. CDR3 amino acids: CASSEASGKISDQYF. The DNA of the CDR3 is TGCGCCAGCAGTGAAGCTAGCGGGAAGATCAGCGACCAGTACTTC.

The V and J genes are TRBV5-5 and TRBJ1-6, with 10 bases lining up with TRBD1. The CDR3 spans 16 residues. The trim removed 4 bases at V and 6 bases at J, leaving 7 bases unmatched. From germline, CDR1 is SGHKS and CDR2 YYEKEE (reference sequence). The CDR3 region has the DNA TGTGCCAGCAGCATCCGGGGACAGGGGACTAATTCACCCCTCCACTTT. Its translation is CASSIRGQGTNSPLHF.

V is TRBV6-2 or TRBV6-3 and J is TRBJ1-1, with TRBD1 matching 11 bases. V lost 3 bases, J lost 1 base, and 7 bases stayed unmatched. The CDR3 covers 17 residues. Germline assignment: CDR1 MNHEY and CDR2 SVGEGT. The CDR3 DNA reads TGTGCCAGCAGTTATCCCGGGACAGGGGGGACGAACACTGAAGCTTTCTTT. This gives the protein CASSYPGTGGTNTEAFF.

The chain employs TRBV30 and TRBJ2-1, with a weak D call TRBD2 (5 bases). CDR1 GTSNPN and CDR2 SVGIG come from the germline V gene (reference sequence). The CDR3 sequence is 13 residues long. V lost 3 bases and J 4 bases, leaving 10 bases between the germline ends. The CDR3 nucleotides read TGTGCCTGGAGCCGGACTTCATACAATGAGCAGTTCTTC. This codes for CAWSRTSYNEQFF.

The V call is TRBV6-4, the J call TRBJ2-3; weak D call: TRBD2 (7 bases). This CDR3 is 14 amino acids long. CDR1 is MRHNA, CDR2 SNTAGT, per germline. V was pared by 8 bases and J by 3 bases, with 15 bases between. The DNA of the CDR3 is TGTGCCAGCTCCGGGGGGCGGGGTACAGATACGCAGTATTTT. It translates to CASSGGRGTDTQYF.

This clone was counted a single time. The V and J genes are TRBV6-5 and TRBJ1-1; 9 nucleotides match TRBD1. Germline V gene data show CDR1 as MNHEY and CDR2 as SVGAGI. Trimming took 4 bases from V and 5 from J; bases not matched to a gene: 8. This CDR3 has 15 amino acids. In DNA form, the CDR3 reads TGTGCCAGCAGTTTGGGGGGACAGGGAGGTACTGAAGCTTTCTTT. Its translation: CASSLGGQGGTEAFF.

This clone was picked up a small number of times. The genes are TRBV5-1 and TRBJ2-1; 15 nucleotides line up with TRBD2. V shed 0 bases and J 7 bases; nucleotides not matched to a gene: 2. The CDR3 runs 16 residues. Germline values: CDR1 SGHRS, CDR2 YFSETQ. CDR3 DNA sequence: TGCGCCAGCAGCTTGGGGGGACTAGCGGGAGGTAATGAGCAGTTCTTC. Translating gives CASSLGGLAGGNEQFF.

The chain uses TRBV7-9 and TRBJ1-2, with TRBD1 matching 9 bases. Per germline, CDR1 SEHNR and CDR2 FQNEAQ (reference sequence). The CDR3 totals 15 residues. J gave up 7 bases and V 1 base, and 7 bases lay outside the gene matches. The CDR3 coding sequence is TGTGCCAGCAGCTTAGTGGGACAGGGCGTGAGTGGCTACACCTTC. Protein product: CASSLVGQGVSGYTF.

DNA of the CDR3: TGTGCCAGCAGCCGCGGCGCAGGGGGCGGGATGAAGCCCCAGCATTTT. This encodes CASSRGAGGGMKPQHF. The chain recombines TRBV28 with TRBJ1-5; 8 nucleotides agree with TRBD1. The CDR3 sequence is 16 residues long. Germline assignment: CDR1 MDHEN and CDR2 SYDVKM. After removal of 6 bases from V and 8 bases from J, the junction contained 15 bases not matched to a gene. The variable domain in full, with the rest retrieved from reference TRBV28 and TRBJ1-5, is DVKVTQSSRYLVKRTGEKVFLECVQDMDHENMFWYRQDPGLGLRLIYFSYDVKMKEKGDIPEGYSVSREKKERFSLILESASTNQTSMYLCASSRGAGGGMKPQHFGDGTRLSIL.

The chain combines TRBV19 with TRBJ1-2; 8 bases agree with TRBD1. This CDR3 spans 15 amino acids. Germline assignment: CDR1 LNHDA and CDR2 SQIVND (reference sequence). V was clipped by 3 bases and J by 4 bases; unmatched bases: 7. The CDR3 is CASSIGAGGSYGYTF. The DNA of the CDR3 is TGTGCCAGTAGTATCGGGGCAGGGGGCAGCTATGGCTACACCTTC.

As for this clone: The identical CDR3 is also encoded by other nucleotide sequences in the sample. The genes are TRBV29-1 and TRBJ2-7, with 9 nucleotides matching TRBD1. The CDR3 covers 12 residues. Unmatched junction bases numbered 4, after V lost 7 bases and J lost 3 bases. From germline, CDR1 is SQVTM and CDR2 ANQGSEA. The CDR3 sequence is CSAGQGSYEQYF. Here the CDR3 DNA reads TGCAGCGCGGGACAGGGAAGCTACGAGCAGTACTTC.

V and J are TRBV6-1 and TRBJ1-5; 8 bases line up with TRBD1. Germline CDR1 reads MNHNS; CDR2 reads SASEGT. Trimming removed 4 bases from V and 0 bases from J; junction bases left unmatched: 5. The CDR3 is made up of 16 amino acids. The CDR3 DNA sequence: TGTGCCAGCAGTGGGACAGGGACGGGTAGCAATCAGCCCCAGCATTTT. It codes for CASSGTGTGSNQPQHF.

This clone was counted a single time. CDR3 sequence: CASSAGTGTYEQYF. CDR3 coding DNA: TGTGCCAGCTCTGCCGGGACAGGTACCTACGAGCAGTACTTC. The chain employs TRBV18 and TRBJ2-7; the match to TRBD1 covers 8 bases. Trimming took 6 bases from V and 2 from J; bases not matched to a gene: 6. The CDR3 has 14 residues. The V gene's germline CDR1 is KGHSH and CDR2 LQKENI.

Comment on this clone: The sample carries other DNA sequences with the same CDR3. The chain has TRBV7-3 and TRBJ1-1; D gene ambiguous. CDR1 is SGHTA, CDR2 FQGTGA, per germline. V was cut by 2 bases and J by 2 bases, with 6 bases left in between. The CDR3 runs 13 residues. CDR3 protein: CASSLEGNTEAFF. Here the CDR3 DNA reads TGTGCCAGCAGCTTAGAGGGTAACACTGAAGCTTTCTTT.

The V and J genes are TRBV7-7 and TRBJ2-1; D is undetermined. The CDR3 runs 13 residues. V was trimmed by 5 bases and J by 7 bases, leaving 12 bases between them. Germline V gene data show CDR1 as SSHAT and CDR2 as FNYEAQ (reference sequence). The CDR3 nucleotides read TGTGCCAGCAGCCCCCCCATGGCAAATGAGCAGTTCTTC. Its translation: CASSPPMANEQFF.

This chain joins TRBV14 and TRBJ2-2, with D unclear. CDR3 length equals 15 residues. V was trimmed by 2 bases and J by 0 bases, leaving 7 bases between them. Looked up from germline, CDR1 is SGHDN and CDR2 is FVKESK. The CDR3 sequence: CASSQQAANTGELFF. In DNA, the CDR3 is TGTGCCAGCAGCCAACAGGCAGCGAACACCGGGGAGCTGTTTTTT.

The J gene is TRBJ2-1, the V gene TRBV29-1; no definite D call. The CDR3 is 12 amino acids. From germline, CDR1 is SQVTM and CDR2 ANQGSEA. Between the trimmed V and J ends, which lost 7 bases and 4 bases, there was a span of 11 bases. Here the CDR3 reads CSALSTYNEQFF. CDR3 nucleotides: TGCAGCGCCCTCTCTACGTACAATGAGCAGTTCTTC.

The rearrangement uses TRBV2 and TRBJ2-2, with D perhaps TRBD1 (5 bases). This CDR3 contains 11 residues. CDR1 is SNHLY, CDR2 FYNNEI, per germline. V dropped 9 bases and J dropped 5 bases, with 7 bases sitting between them. The CDR3 region has the DNA TGTGCCAGTCAGGGAACCGGGGAGCTGTTTTTT. It is translated as CASQGTGELFF. Together with reference TRBV2 and TRBJ2-2, the CDR3 gives the full variable domain: EPEVTQTPSHQVTQMGQEVILRCVPISNHLYFYWYRQILGQKVEFLVSFYNNEISEKSEIFDDQFSVERPDGSNFTLKIRSTKLEDSAMYFCASQGTGELFFGEGSRLTVL.

J is TRBJ1-1 and V is TRBV27, with D perhaps TRBD1 (5 bases). The germline gives CDR1 MNHEY, CDR2 SMNVEV (reference sequence). Deletions cut 8 bases from V and 3 bases from J, with 16 bases between. CDR3 length: 14 amino acids. CDR3 region: CASHHSGGDTEAFF. The CDR3 DNA follows: TGTGCCAGCCATCATAGCGGGGGAGACACTGAAGCTTTCTTT.

The chain has TRBV9 and TRBJ2-7; 10 bases are a match to TRBD1. V gave up 0 bases and J gave up 4 bases; unmatched junction bases: 4. Per germline, CDR1 SGDLS and CDR2 YYNGEE. This CDR3 comprises 15 residues. CDR3 region: CASSVEGTGVYEQYF. The CDR3 DNA reads as TGTGCCAGCAGCGTAGAGGGGACAGGGGTATACGAGCAGTACTTC.